This T cell receptor (beta chain) was sequenced during a study of blood T cell repertoires in COVID-19. The CDR3 has 13 amino acids. Trimming cost V 8 bases and J 1 base, with 12 bases left between them. Sequenced by immunoSEQ multiplex PCR; TCRdb stores in-frame clones only, minus some. The table includes 120,000 to 150,000 clones, approximately 80% detected once. This chain links TRBV23-1 with TRBJ2-7; weak D call: TRBD2 (6 bases). TRBV23-1 is an open reading frame whose function is uncertain. Source material: peripheral blood. The receptor was derived from a human donor in a cohort sampled during active COVID-19. CDR3 sequence (DNA): TGCGCCAGCGGGGGGAAGGGGTCCTACGAGCAGTACTTC. Amino acid sequence: CASGGKGSYEQYF.